Listed below are T cell receptor beta chains from one sample, sequenced in a study of shared clonotypes between healthy human individuals. Only in-frame clones appear in the TCRdb table, and some are missing; sequencing was by immunoSEQ multiplex PCR. The repertoire holds about 490,000 clones, with approximately 84% as singletons. What was sequenced was PBMCs. The receptors were sampled from a woman aged 35 to 49 in good health. Some clones in this sample may be carry-over from other donors' samples. Each CDR3 is given with its conserved first and last residue. Each record gives: clone size, J gene, V gene, D gene, CDR3 protein, CDR3 DNA. D genes are given only for firm matches. Not every row has a clone size; where given, it reads once, few, many or a size class.

>-|TRBJ2-7|TRBV7-3|-
CASSSGLGAYEQYF
TGTGCCAGCAGCTCCGGACTCGGAGCCTACGAGCAGTACTTC
>-|TRBJ2-5|TRBV7-9|TRBD1
CASSLATGEETQYF
TGTGCCAGCAGCTTAGCGACAGGGGAAGAGACCCAGTACTTC
>-|TRBJ2-2|TRBV6-5|-
CASSYQPPHGELFF
TGTGCCAGCAGTTACCAACCGCCCCACGGGGAGCTGTTTTTT
>once|TRBJ2-7|TRBV5-6|-
CASSLVSSGVEGEQYF
TGTGCCAGCAGCTTGGTTTCGTCTGGGGTAGAGGGCGAGCAGTACTTC
>-|TRBJ1-3|TRBV2|-
CASTRAGLGNTIYF
TGTGCCAGCACTCGGGCAGGGCTGGGAAACACCATATATTTT
>-|TRBJ2-5|TRBV5-1|-
CASSLVLAGDQETQYF
TGCGCCAGCAGCTTGGTTCTAGCCGGGGACCAAGAGACCCAGTACTTC
>many|TRBJ2-6|TRBV30|-
CAWSRDSGANVLTF
TGTGCCTGGAGTAGGGACTCTGGGGCCAACGTCCTGACTTTC
>-|TRBJ1-2|TRBV29-1|-
CSGEGAYGYTF
TGCAGCGGAGAGGGCGCCTATGGCTACACCTTC
>few|TRBJ1-4|TRBV10-3|-
CAISESARGANEKLFF
TGTGCCATCAGTGAGTCCGCCCGGGGTGCTAATGAAAAACTGTTTTTT
>-|TRBJ1-1|TRBV7-8|TRBD1
CASSLWTGLNTEAFF
TGTGCCAGCAGCCTCTGGACAGGTTTGAACACTGAAGCTTTCTTT
>-|TRBJ2-5|TRBV11-2|-
CASSLGDPGYQETQYF
TGTGCCAGCAGCTTAGGGGATCCGGGATATCAAGAGACCCAGTACTTC
>once|TRBJ1-4|TRBV5-5|TRBD1
CASSLVRQGDEKLVF
TGTGCCAGCAGCTTGGTAAGGCAGGGGGATGAAAAACTGGTTTTT
>once|TRBJ2-7|TRBV28|-
CASSLRGVQYEQYF
TGTGCCAGCAGTTTAAGGGGGGTTCAGTACGAGCAGTACTTC
>-|TRBJ2-3|TRBV6-6|TRBD2
CAVRAGGDTDTQYF
TGTGCCGTTAGGGCGGGAGGGGACACAGATACGCAGTATTTT
>once|TRBJ2-7|TRBV7-3|-
CASSPEAHSYEQYF
TGTGCCAGCAGTCCTGAAGCCCACTCCTACGAGCAGTACTTC